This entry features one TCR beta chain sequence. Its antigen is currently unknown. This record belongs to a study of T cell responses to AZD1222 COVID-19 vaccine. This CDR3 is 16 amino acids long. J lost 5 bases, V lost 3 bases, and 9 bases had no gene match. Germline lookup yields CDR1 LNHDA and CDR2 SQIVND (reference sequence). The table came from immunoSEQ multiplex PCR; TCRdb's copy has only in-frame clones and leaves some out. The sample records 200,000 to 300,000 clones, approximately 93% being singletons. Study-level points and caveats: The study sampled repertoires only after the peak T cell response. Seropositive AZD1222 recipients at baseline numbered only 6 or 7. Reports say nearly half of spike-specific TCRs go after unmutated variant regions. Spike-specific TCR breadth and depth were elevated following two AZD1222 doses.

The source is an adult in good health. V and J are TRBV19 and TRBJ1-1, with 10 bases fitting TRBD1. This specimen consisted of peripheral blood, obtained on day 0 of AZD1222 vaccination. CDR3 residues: CASSIGQGEKETEAFF. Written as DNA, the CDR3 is TGTGCCAGTAGTATCGGACAGGGGGAAAAGGAGACTGAAGCTTTCTTT. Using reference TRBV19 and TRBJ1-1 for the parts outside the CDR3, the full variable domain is DGGITQSPKYLFRKEGQNVTLSCEQNLNHDAMYWYRQDPGQGLRLIYYSQIVNDFQKGDIAEGYSVSREKKESFPLTVTSAQKNPTAFYLCASSIGQGEKETEAFFGQGTRLTVV.